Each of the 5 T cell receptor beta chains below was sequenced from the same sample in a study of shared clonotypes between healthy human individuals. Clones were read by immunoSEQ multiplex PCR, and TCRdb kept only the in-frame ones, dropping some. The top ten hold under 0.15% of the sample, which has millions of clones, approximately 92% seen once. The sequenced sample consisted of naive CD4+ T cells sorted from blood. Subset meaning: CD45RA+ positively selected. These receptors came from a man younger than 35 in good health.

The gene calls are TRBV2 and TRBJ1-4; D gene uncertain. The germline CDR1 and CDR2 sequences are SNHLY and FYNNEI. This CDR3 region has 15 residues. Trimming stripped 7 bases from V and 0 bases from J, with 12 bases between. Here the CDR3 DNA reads TGTGCCAGCAACAGAAATCCTTCAACTAATGAAAAACTGTTTTTT. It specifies CASNRNPSTNEKLFF.

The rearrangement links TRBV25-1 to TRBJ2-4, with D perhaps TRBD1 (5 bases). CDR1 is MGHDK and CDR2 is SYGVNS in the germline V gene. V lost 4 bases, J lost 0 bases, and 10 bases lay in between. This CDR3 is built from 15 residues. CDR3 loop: CASSARTQAKNIQYF. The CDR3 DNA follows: TGTGCCAGCAGTGCACGGACACAAGCCAAAAACATTCAGTACTTC.

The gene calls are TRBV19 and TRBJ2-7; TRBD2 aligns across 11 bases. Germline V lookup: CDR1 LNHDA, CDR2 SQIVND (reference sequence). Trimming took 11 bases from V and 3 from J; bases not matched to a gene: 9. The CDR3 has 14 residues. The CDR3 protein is CARYPTSGIYEQYF. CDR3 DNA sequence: TGTGCCCGCTACCCGACTAGCGGGATCTACGAGCAGTACTTC.

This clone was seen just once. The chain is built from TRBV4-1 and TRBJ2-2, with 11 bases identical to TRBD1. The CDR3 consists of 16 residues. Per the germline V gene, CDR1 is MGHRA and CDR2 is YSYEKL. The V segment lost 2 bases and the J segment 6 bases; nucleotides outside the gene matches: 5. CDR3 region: CASSQPPGQGAGELFF. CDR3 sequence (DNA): TGCGCCAGCAGCCAACCACCGGGACAGGGGGCCGGGGAGCTGTTTTTT.

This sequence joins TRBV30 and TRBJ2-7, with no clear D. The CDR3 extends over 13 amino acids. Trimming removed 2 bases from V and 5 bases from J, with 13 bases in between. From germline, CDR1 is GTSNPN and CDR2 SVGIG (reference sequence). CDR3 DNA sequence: TGTGCCTGGAGTTCAAGTGTTTTAGACGAGCAGTACTTC. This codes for CAWSSSVLDEQYF. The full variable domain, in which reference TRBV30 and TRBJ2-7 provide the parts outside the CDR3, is SQTIHQWPATLVQPVGSPLSLECTVEGTSNPNLYWYRQAAGRGLQLLFYSVGIGQISSEVPQNLSASRPQDRQFILSSKKLLLSDSGFYLCAWSSSVLDEQYFGPGTRLTVT.